The 21 T cell receptor beta chains reported below all come from one sample, sequenced in a study of Graves' ophthalmopathy and Graves' hyperthyroidism. For repertoire sequencing, the TCR beta CDR3 regions were amplified from RNA transcripts. The library came from an HTBI-primed first-round RT-PCR and a second-round multiplex PCR. TCRdb itself ran the multiplex PCR reads through MiXCR, one entry per CDR3 protein. Here the sample spans about 620,000 distinct CDR3 sequences, approximately 22% being singletons. Sample: peripheral blood. The source is a woman between 18 and 30 years old with stable Graves' hyperthyroidism. Some clones in this sample may be carry-over from other donors' samples.

This clonotype was detected only a few times. This rearrangement joins TRBV6-2 or TRBV6-3 to TRBJ1-5; the D gene is possibly TRBD1 (5 bases). Trimming left V 7 bases short and J 3 bases short, with 13 bases between. The length of the CDR3 is 14 residues. CDR1 and CDR2 (germline): MNHEY, SVGEGT. CDR3 sequence (DNA): TGTGCCAGCAATATATGGGGCTCCAATCAGCCCCAGCATTTT. Translation gives CASNIWGSNQPQHF.

The CDR3 reads CASSVGWPQHF. The CDR3 bases are TGTGCCAGCAGTGTTGGGTGGCCCCAGCATTTT. J is TRBJ1-5 and V is TRBV2; no reliable D call. The CDR3 runs 11 residues. Germline CDR1 SNHLY, CDR2 FYNNEI. Trimming shortened V by 4 bases and J by 9 bases, and 7 bases separated the two germline ends.

This clonotype was found many times. This chain connects TRBV6-5 to TRBJ2-2; D assignment may be TRBD1 or TRBD2 (5 bases each). This CDR3 comprises 14 residues. CDR1 is MNHEY, CDR2 SVGAGI, per germline. Trimming took off 3 bases at V and 7 bases at J, with 12 bases between the two ends. CDR3 nucleotide sequence: TGTGCCAGCAGTTATCGGGACGGGGTCGGGGAGCTGTTTTTT. Amino acid sequence: CASSYRDGVGELFF.

This clonotype has ten or more counts. The chain employs TRBV11-2 and TRBJ2-7, with D possibly being TRBD2 (5 bases). CDR3 length equals 14 residues. Germline V lookup: CDR1 SGHAT, CDR2 FQNNGV. Trimming stripped 4 bases from V and 4 bases from J, with 14 bases between. CDR3 loop: CASSSSAELYEQYF. DNA of the CDR3: TGTGCCAGCAGCTCGTCAGCGGAACTTTACGAGCAGTACTTC.

This clonotype was counted at least ten times. The gene calls are TRBV20-1 and TRBJ1-2; weak D call: TRBD1 (5 bases). The germline V gene encodes CDR1 DFQATT and CDR2 SNEGSKA (reference sequence). This CDR3 contains 13 residues. The V gene lost 3 bases and the J gene lost 3 bases, with 11 bases spanning the gap. CDR3 sequence: CSASVAGDYGYTF. The CDR3 nucleotides read TGCAGTGCTAGCGTCGCGGGGGACTATGGCTACACCTTC.

This clonotype occurred many times. V gene TRBV6-5 combines with J gene TRBJ2-5; 15 bases align to TRBD2. Germline V gene sequence: CDR1 MNHEY, CDR2 SVGAGI. J lost 5 bases, V lost 6 bases, and 13 bases had no gene match. The CDR3 totals 18 residues. CDR3 nucleotides: TGTGCCAGCAGGAGGACTAGCGGGGGGGCCCGTCGGCAGGAGACCCAGTACTTC. Translation: CASRRTSGGARRQETQYF.

This clonotype was recorded many times. This rearrangement joins TRBV27 to TRBJ2-5; D gene uncertain. Trimming stripped 5 bases from V and 5 bases from J, with 15 bases between. CDR3 length equals 14 residues. The germline gives CDR1 MNHEY, CDR2 SMNVEV (reference sequence). CDR3 in amino acids: CASSPSARLETQYF. The CDR3 DNA follows: TGTGCCAGCAGTCCATCGGCCAGGTTGGAGACCCAGTACTTC.

Comment on this clonotype: At one end the junction does not follow the germline gene, possibly because of a read error. The chain couples TRBV12-5 to TRBJ2-4; D gene ambiguous. There are 15 residues in the CDR3. Germline assignment: CDR1 LGHNT and CDR2 FRNRAP. CDR3 protein: CASGLDSEGKNIKYF. Here the CDR3 DNA reads TGTGCTAGTGGTTTGGACAGTGAAGGCAAAAACATTAAGTACTTC.

This clonotype was observed a few times. CDR3 region: CASSEGGTNTEAFF. DNA of the CDR3: TGTGCCAGCAGTGAAGGCGGAACGAACACTGAAGCTTTCTTT. V is TRBV6-1 and J is TRBJ1-1, with D hard to call. Germline V lookup: CDR1 MNHNS, CDR2 SASEGT. CDR3 length equals 14 residues. V lost 1 base to trimming and J lost 1 base, with 7 bases between them.

This clonotype was found many times. V and J are TRBV20-1 and TRBJ2-2; TRBD1 matches 8 bases. After removal of 1 base from V and 2 bases from J, the junction contained 3 bases not matched to a gene. The CDR3 sequence is 15 residues long. CDR1 is DFQATT, CDR2 SNEGSKA, per germline (reference sequence). The CDR3 DNA is TGCAGTGCTAGAGGGGACAGGAAAAACACCGGGGAGCTGTTTTTT. It is translated as CSARGDRKNTGELFF.

The chain is built from TRBV5-1 and TRBJ2-7, with TRBD1 matching over 7 bases. CDR1 SGHRS and CDR2 YFSETQ come from the germline V gene. The CDR3 is made up of 14 amino acids. V shed 3 bases and J 0 bases; nucleotides not matched to a gene: 3. CDR3 region: CASSSDRTSYEQYF. The CDR3 DNA reads TGCGCCAGCAGCTCGGACAGGACCTCCTACGAGCAGTACTTC.

This clonotype was observed at least ten times. The chain couples TRBV11-1 to TRBJ2-7; possibly TRBD2 for D (7 bases). Trimming took 5 bases from V and 4 from J, leaving 18 bases between them. Germline CDR1 and CDR2: SGHAT and FQDESV (reference sequence). The CDR3 spans 15 residues. DNA of the CDR3: TGTGCCAGCAGCCCCCCGGCGGGGGCCCATTACGAGCAGTACTTC. It codes for CASSPPAGAHYEQYF.

The sample holds many counts of this clonotype. V usage is TRBV7-9 and J usage is TRBJ2-5; no clear D gene. There are 12 residues in the CDR3. Germline assignment: CDR1 SEHNR and CDR2 FQNEAQ (reference sequence). V was trimmed by 5 bases and J by 5 bases, leaving 9 bases between them. This CDR3 is CASSRLSETQYF. The DNA for the CDR3 is TGTGCCAGCAGCCGCTTGTCGGAGACCCAGTACTTC.

The sample holds many counts of this clonotype. This chain uses TRBV6-2 or TRBV6-3 with TRBJ1-5, with TRBD1 as a possible D gene (5 bases). V was pared by 6 bases and J by 7 bases, with 22 bases between. CDR1 MNHEY and CDR2 SVGEGT come from the germline V gene. CDR3 length: 16 amino acids. DNA of the CDR3: TGTGCCAGCAGGCCCGGGACTAGGGAGGGAAAACAGCCCCAGCATTTT. Protein sequence: CASRPGTREGKQPQHF.

There are many counts of this clonotype. This chain links TRBV3-1 with TRBJ2-5; 12 bases match TRBD1. Germline assignment: CDR1 LGHDT and CDR2 YNNKEL (reference sequence). This CDR3 contains 16 residues. The J segment lost 5 bases and the V segment lost 1 base, leaving 5 bases of the junction unmatched. In nucleotides, the CDR3 is TGTGCCAGCAGCCAAGGAGGGACAGGGGGCGCGGAGACCCAGTACTTC. It encodes CASSQGGTGGAETQYF.

This clonotype was recorded many times. The V call is TRBV11-2, the J call TRBJ2-5; 7 nucleotides agree with TRBD1. The CDR3 is 15 residues long. The germline V gene has CDR1 SGHAT and CDR2 FQNNGV. V shed 4 bases, J shed 1 base, and the junction held 6 bases outside the gene matches. DNA of the CDR3: TGTGCCAGCAGCTGGGGGACAGATTTCCAAGAGACCCAGTACTTC. Protein sequence: CASSWGTDFQETQYF.

The V call is TRBV30, the J call TRBJ1-5; D gene unclear. The germline V and J ends were trimmed by 1 base and 6 bases, with 13 bases remaining between them. CDR3 length: 14 amino acids. Germline assignment: CDR1 GTSNPN and CDR2 SVGIG (reference sequence). The CDR3, as DNA: TGTGCCTGGAGTGGGATCATTGGCGGTCAGCCCCAGCATTTT. As protein: CAWSGIIGGQPQHF.

This clonotype was seen many times. The chain is built from TRBV6-1 and TRBJ1-2, with 7 bases matching TRBD1. Germline V gene data show CDR1 as MNHNS and CDR2 as SASEGT. This CDR3 comprises 13 residues. V shed 6 bases and J 5 bases; nucleotides not matched to a gene: 6. The DNA of the CDR3 is TGTGCCAGCAGGGACGGGACAGCTTATGGCTACACCTTC. Its protein product is CASRDGTAYGYTF.

This clonotype was seen repeatedly, ten times or more. CDR3 DNA sequence: TGCGCCACCTCCAGGGGAAGGAACACCGGGGAGCTGTTTTTT. This codes for CATSRGRNTGELFF. V is TRBV10-1 and J is TRBJ2-2; TRBD1 might be the D (6 bases). The CDR3 is 14 residues long. Germline assignment: CDR1 WNHNN and CDR2 SYGVQD (reference sequence). Trimming stripped 10 bases from V and 1 base from J, with 13 bases between.

This clonotype came up a few times. The V gene is TRBV19, the J gene TRBJ2-2, with D maybe TRBD2 (6 bases). Germline V gives CDR1 LNHDA, CDR2 SQIVND (reference sequence). This CDR3 region has 15 residues. Trimming pared 4 bases from V and 3 bases from J, leaving 12 bases between. CDR3 DNA sequence: TGTGCCAGTAGTAATGCGGGCGGGGACACCGGGGAGCTGTTTTTT. As protein: CASSNAGGDTGELFF. Full variable domain (outside the CDR3, taken from reference TRBV19 and TRBJ2-2): DGGITQSPKYLFRKEGQNVTLSCEQNLNHDAMYWYRQDPGQGLRLIYYSQIVNDFQKGDIAEGYSVSREKKESFPLTVTSAQKNPTAFYLCASSNAGGDTGELFFGEGSRLTVL.

This clonotype was seen repeatedly, ten times or more. The V and J genes are TRBV9 and TRBJ1-1; D remains unclear. The CDR3 is made up of 18 amino acids. Trimming left V 5 bases short and J 0 bases short, with 23 bases between. CDR1 and CDR2 from the germline V gene are SGDLS and YYNGEE. CDR3 loop: CASRHPVEESDLNTEAFF. CDR3 bases: TGTGCCAGCAGACACCCAGTGGAGGAATCTGATTTGAACACTGAAGCTTTCTTT.